The 27 T cell receptor beta chains given below trace back to one sample, sequenced in a study of a mutant IDH1 vaccine in newly diagnosed glioma. TCRdb's table, derived via immunoSEQ multiplex PCR, lists solely in-frame clones and lacks some. The sample shows about 69,000 clones, 85% to 90% of them seen only once. The sample's time point: week 35, safety follow-up. Every vaccine dose comprised 300 ug of mutant IDH1 20-mer peptide plus topical imiquimod. Their recognized antigens are unknown. The sample here was PBMCs, taken from a glioma patient whose treatment included an IDH1 peptide vaccine. These TCRs come from a young man with glioma.

In DNA form, the CDR3 reads TGTGCCAGCAGTGATTGGGACAGTCTAGCCTACGAGCAGTACTTC. This encodes CASSDWDSLAYEQYF. This chain connects TRBV6-1 to TRBJ2-7; 7 bases map to TRBD1. The germline gives CDR1 MNHNS, CDR2 SASEGT. CDR3 length equals 15 residues. The V and J ends lost 3 bases and 2 bases, in that order; junction bases with no gene match: 7.

The chain joins TRBV28 to TRBJ1-2; maybe TRBD1 (5 bases). Per the germline V gene, CDR1 is MDHEN and CDR2 is SYDVKM. Trimming took off 3 bases at V and 8 bases at J, with 19 bases between the two ends. This CDR3 is built from 15 residues. In DNA, the CDR3 is TGTGCCAGCAGTTTTCCCGGGACCTCCTCGCGGGGCTACACCTTC. This sequence encodes CASSFPGTSSRGYTF.

This clone has only a few counts. The V gene is TRBV7-2, the J gene TRBJ1-5; TRBD1 matches at 7 bases. The CDR3 is 15 residues long. In germline, CDR1 is SGHTA, CDR2 FQGNSA. V trimming: 5 bases; J trimming: 4 bases; junction bases outside the gene matches: 8. The CDR3 loop reads CASSPQAGGNQPQHF. The CDR3 nucleotides read TGTGCCAGCAGCCCCCAGGCAGGGGGAAATCAGCCCCAGCATTTT.

V usage is TRBV4-3 and J usage is TRBJ2-3; D uncertain. CDR3 length: 15 amino acids. CDR1 is LGHNA and CDR2 is YSLEER in the germline V gene. V was cut by 0 bases and J by 2 bases, with 9 bases left in between. The CDR3: CASSQDTHITDTQYF. The CDR3 region has the DNA TGCGCCAGCAGCCAAGATACCCATATCACAGATACGCAGTATTTT.

V gene TRBV5-5 combines with J gene TRBJ2-4, with D uncertain. In germline, CDR1 is SGHKS, CDR2 YYEKEE (reference sequence). The V end was cut by 0 bases, the J end by 7 bases, with 14 bases between. This CDR3 is 15 amino acids long. The CDR3 nucleotides are TGTGCCAGCAGCTTGGTAAGGTTCCCGATGAACATTCAGTACTTC. Amino acid sequence: CASSLVRFPMNIQYF. Filled out from reference TRBV5-5 and TRBJ2-4, the complete variable domain reads DAGVTQSPTHLIKTRGQQVTLRCSPISGHKSVSWYQQVLGQGPQFIFQYYEKEERGRGNFPDRFSARQFPNYSSELNVNALLLGDSALYLCASSLVRFPMNIQYFGAGTRLSVL.

The gene calls are TRBV19 and TRBJ2-4; D tentatively fits TRBD1 or TRBD2 (5 bases each). In germline, CDR1 is LNHDA, CDR2 SQIVND (reference sequence). Between the trimmed V and J ends, which lost 4 bases and 6 bases, there was a span of 13 bases. The CDR3 contains 14 residues. CDR3: CASSNVGTLNIQYF. CDR3 DNA: TGTGCCAGTAGTAATGTGGGGACCTTAAACATTCAGTACTTC. Full variable domain (rest looked up from reference TRBV19 and TRBJ2-4): DGGITQSPKYLFRKEGQNVTLSCEQNLNHDAMYWYRQDPGQGLRLIYYSQIVNDFQKGDIAEGYSVSREKKESFPLTVTSAQKNPTAFYLCASSNVGTLNIQYFGAGTRLSVL.

This clone has just a few counts. This chain uses TRBV7-8 with TRBJ1-1, with D unresolved. The V and J ends lost 1 base and 5 bases respectively, with 20 bases between them. Germline CDR1 is SGHVS and CDR2 is FQNEAQ. The CDR3 is 17 amino acids. The CDR3 reads CASSLVWTYLRRTEAFF. Written as DNA, the CDR3 is TGTGCCAGCAGCTTAGTGTGGACTTACCTTAGGAGGACTGAAGCTTTCTTT.

The chain recombines TRBV2 with TRBJ2-2; 7 bases agree with TRBD2. The ends lost 6 bases at V and 8 bases at J; junction bases unmatched: 12. The CDR3 is 15 amino acids. The V gene's germline CDR1 is SNHLY and CDR2 FYNNEI. The DNA of the CDR3 is TGTGCCAGCAGCTCTGGGGTAGCGGGTCAGGGGGAGCTGTTTTTT. Translated, it gives CASSSGVAGQGELFF.

Only a few counts were recorded for this clone. The rearrangement links TRBV19 to TRBJ1-5; D perhaps matches TRBD1 (5 bases). V was shortened by 7 bases and J by 5 bases, with 9 bases between the two germline ends. Germline CDR1 reads LNHDA; CDR2 reads SQIVND (reference sequence). The CDR3 spans 12 residues. In DNA form, the CDR3 reads TGTGCCAGTAAGCAGGGCGATCAGCCCCAGCATTTT. As protein: CASKQGDQPQHF.

The rearrangement links TRBV19 to TRBJ1-2; the D is unclear. The CDR3 runs to 16 residues. V was clipped by 3 bases and J by 8 bases, with 22 bases between them. The germline V gene has CDR1 LNHDA and CDR2 SQIVND (reference sequence). CDR3 region: CASSMGLKHGGEGYTF. In DNA form, the CDR3 reads TGTGCCAGTAGTATGGGCTTAAAACATGGCGGGGAAGGCTACACCTTC.

This clone was seen more than once but under ten times. The chain couples TRBV19 to TRBJ2-7, with 9 nucleotides matching TRBD2. V lost 6 bases to trimming and J lost 6 bases; unmatched junction nucleotides: 6. Germline V gene lookup returns CDR1 LNHDA and CDR2 SQIVND (reference sequence). The CDR3 length is 13 residues. CDR3 amino acids: CASRGLAEGEQYF. DNA for the CDR3: TGTGCCAGTAGGGGACTAGCTGAGGGCGAGCAGTACTTC.

This chain uses TRBV29-1 with TRBJ1-5; no clear D. CDR1 and CDR2 from the germline V gene are SQVTM and ANQGSEA. Trimming removed 7 bases from V and 4 bases from J, with 14 bases in between. The CDR3 runs 13 residues. This CDR3 reads CSAAETRNQPQHF. Written as DNA, the CDR3 is TGCAGCGCTGCCGAGACGCGGAATCAGCCCCAGCATTTT.

This chain links TRBV5-8 with TRBJ2-5; D not certain. The germline CDR1 and CDR2 sequences are SGHTS and YDEGEE. Trimming cost V 3 bases and J 5 bases, with 17 bases left between them. There are 15 residues in the CDR3. In DNA, the CDR3 is TGTGCCAGCAGCTCGGTCGGCCGAAGGTTGGAGACCCAGTACTTC. This encodes CASSSVGRRLETQYF.

The chain has TRBV2 and TRBJ2-5; weak D call: TRBD1 (5 bases). V lost 7 bases, J lost 0 bases, and 9 bases lay in between. Germline values: CDR1 SNHLY, CDR2 FYNNEI. The CDR3 contains 13 residues. This chain's CDR3 is CASITGYQETQYF. The DNA for the CDR3 is TGTGCCAGCATTACAGGTTACCAAGAGACCCAGTACTTC.

The chain links TRBV5-1 to TRBJ2-4, with 10 bases that match TRBD2. This CDR3 is 15 amino acids long. The V and J ends lost 4 bases and 12 bases, in that order; junction bases with no gene match: 13. Per the germline V gene, CDR1 is SGHRS and CDR2 is YFSETQ. The CDR3 region is CASSPETSGTTAQYF. DNA for the CDR3: TGCGCCAGCAGCCCGGAAACTAGCGGGACGACGGCTCAGTACTTC.

This clone was detected once. This chain's CDR3 is CASSLFGAAEAFF. CDR3 nucleotides: TGTGCCAGCAGCTTATTTGGTGCAGCTGAAGCTTTCTTT. This chain joins TRBV7-8 and TRBJ1-1; D remains ambiguous. The germline V gene encodes CDR1 SGHVS and CDR2 FQNEAQ. The V and J ends lost 2 bases and 6 bases respectively, with 10 bases between them. This CDR3 is built from 13 residues.

The gene calls are TRBV10-3 and TRBJ2-7; the D gene could be TRBD1 or TRBD2 (7 bases each). The length of the CDR3 is 12 residues. V dropped 10 bases and J dropped 2 bases, with 12 bases sitting between them. The germline gives CDR1 ENHRY, CDR2 SYGVKD. CDR3: CATRGGTYEQYF. In DNA form, the CDR3 reads TGTGCCACCAGGGGGGGGACCTACGAGCAGTACTTC.

This clone was seen more than once but under ten times. The chain carries TRBV28 and TRBJ1-5, with D hard to call. Deletions cut 6 bases from V and 6 bases from J, with 18 bases between. Germline assignment: CDR1 MDHEN and CDR2 SYDVKM. This CDR3 is 15 amino acids long. Written as DNA, the CDR3 is TGTGCCAGCAGCCAGAGGGCAGGAGCGCGTCAGCCCCAGCATTTT. It specifies CASSQRAGARQPQHF.

This chain joins TRBV6-5 and TRBJ1-2, with TRBD1 matching over 7 bases. V lost 7 bases to trimming and J lost 5 bases; unmatched junction nucleotides: 7. CDR1 MNHEY and CDR2 SVGAGI come from the germline V gene. CDR3 length: 13 residues. CDR3 nucleotide sequence: TGTGCCAGCACTTCAAGGGGACAGTATGGCTACACCTTC. Protein product: CASTSRGQYGYTF.

The rearrangement links TRBV15 to TRBJ2-5; 9 nucleotides match TRBD2. This CDR3 region has 17 residues. Trimming at V came to 1 base and at J to 3 bases, leaving 9 bases not matched to a gene. The V gene's germline CDR1 is LNHNV and CDR2 YYDKDF (reference sequence). CDR3 DNA: TGTGCCACCAGCAGAGGGAGGCCGACTAGCGGCGAAGAGACCCAGTACTTC. It specifies CATSRGRPTSGEETQYF.

The chain combines TRBV9 with TRBJ2-5, with D perhaps assigned TRBD1 or TRBD2 (5 bases each). The germline V and J ends were trimmed by 4 bases and 1 base, with 17 bases remaining between them. There are 16 residues in the CDR3. CDR1 is SGDLS and CDR2 is YYNGEE in the germline V gene. CDR3 sequence reads: CASSSVSGGAQETQYF. CDR3 nucleotide sequence: TGTGCCAGCAGCTCAGTAAGTGGGGGTGCCCAAGAGACCCAGTACTTC.

This chain joins TRBV7-2 and TRBJ2-1, with D unresolved. Per the germline V gene, CDR1 is SGHTA and CDR2 is FQGNSA. The V gene lost 2 bases and the J gene lost 8 bases, with 16 bases spanning the gap. The CDR3 has 15 amino acids. The CDR3 spells CASSLSQHPVDEQFF. CDR3 nucleotides: TGTGCCAGCAGCTTAAGCCAGCATCCCGTAGATGAGCAGTTCTTC.

V and J are TRBV5-1 and TRBJ2-5; 9 bases are a match to TRBD1. This CDR3 region has 16 residues. CDR1 is SGHRS and CDR2 is YFSETQ in the germline V gene. With V trimmed by 4 bases and J by 2 bases, 9 bases remained unmatched. CDR3 bases: TGCGCCAGCAGCCACACAGGGGGCTTTCAACAAGAGACCCAGTACTTC. Its protein is CASSHTGGFQQETQYF.

The chain has TRBV5-1 and TRBJ1-6; no definite D call. From germline, CDR1 is SGHRS and CDR2 YFSETQ. Trimming pared 5 bases from V and 7 bases from J, leaving 7 bases between. The CDR3 consists of 12 residues. The CDR3 DNA is TGCGCCAGCAGGTTAGGGAATTCACCCCTCCACTTT. Translating gives CASRLGNSPLHF.

The chain links TRBV6-4 to TRBJ1-2; possible D gene TRBD1, 6 bases. Germline V gene data show CDR1 as MRHNA and CDR2 as SNTAGT. Between the trimmed V and J ends, which lost 7 bases and 6 bases, there was a span of 36 bases. The CDR3 has 20 amino acids. CDR3 DNA: TGTGCCAGCAAACCTAATTCAAACCGGGACACACCTTTATTGAGCGATGGCTACACCTTC. It encodes CASKPNSNRDTPLLSDGYTF.

This chain connects TRBV7-2 to TRBJ2-3, with D hard to call. Per germline, CDR1 SGHTA and CDR2 FQGNSA. V shed 0 bases and J shed 1 base, with 8 bases lying between them. This CDR3 region has 15 residues. The CDR3 loop is CASSLAVGGTDTQYF. The CDR3 nucleotides are TGTGCCAGCAGCTTAGCCGTCGGTGGCACAGATACGCAGTATTTT.

This clone showed up just once. This chain connects TRBV7-2 to TRBJ2-7; D gene ambiguous. CDR3 length: 14 amino acids. V was cut by 3 bases and J by 1 base, with 10 bases left in between. Germline assignment: CDR1 SGHTA and CDR2 FQGNSA. Here the CDR3 reads CASSLLGLSYEQYF. CDR3 sequence (DNA): TGTGCCAGCAGCTTGTTGGGCTTATCCTACGAGCAGTACTTC. The full variable domain, with the rest looked up from reference TRBV7-2 and TRBJ2-7, is GAGVSQSPSNKVTEKGKDVELRCDPISGHTALYWYRQSLGQGLEFLIYFQGNSAPDKSGLPSDRFSAERTGGSVSTLTIQRTQQEDSAVYLCASSLLGLSYEQYFGPGTRLTVT.